Listed here are 8 T cell receptor beta chains from one sample, sequenced in a study of cytomegalovirus exposure and HLA in healthy donors. With 60 Vbeta and 13 Jbeta primers, the PCR was carried out. The assay was immunoSEQ multiplex PCR, and TCRdb's table has in-frame clones only and misses some. The table includes over 65,000 clones, around 80% detected once. Sequencing was carried out using PBMCs. The receptors originated from a human donor in good health.

This clone appeared a few times. V is TRBV4-1 and J is TRBJ1-1, with D possibly being TRBD1 (6 bases). Germline V gives CDR1 MGHRA, CDR2 YSYEKL. The CDR3 totals 13 residues. V shed 4 bases and J shed 7 bases, with 13 bases lying between them. This chain's CDR3 is CASSPRTEYEAFF. The CDR3 coding sequence is TGCGCCAGCAGCCCCAGGACAGAGTATGAAGCTTTCTTT.

DNA for the CDR3: TGCGCCAGCAGCGCCGACAGGAGGTTAGGGCAGCCCCAGCATTTT. It encodes CASSADRRLGQPQHF. The gene calls are TRBV4-3 and TRBJ1-5, with D perhaps matching TRBD1 (6 bases). Germline CDR1 and CDR2: LGHNA and YSLEER. The CDR3 spans 15 residues. Trimming stripped 5 bases from V and 7 bases from J, with 18 bases between.

The rearrangement joins TRBV7-9 to TRBJ1-1; 7 bases agree with TRBD1. CDR1 is SEHNR, CDR2 FQNEAQ, per germline (reference sequence). The CDR3 consists of 15 residues. After removal of 7 bases from V and 7 bases from J, the junction contained 15 bases not matched to a gene. The CDR3 DNA sequence: TGTGCCAGCACTTCTGCCACCGGACAGGCCCATGAAGCTTTCTTT. Translating it yields CASTSATGQAHEAFF.

The V and J genes are TRBV11-2 and TRBJ2-2, with 7 positions matching TRBD1. The CDR3 is 14 residues long. V was pared by 5 bases and J by 6 bases, with 6 bases of the junction left unmatched. Germline V lookup: CDR1 SGHAT, CDR2 FQNNGV. CDR3 residues: CASSSNRGSGELFF. The CDR3 nucleotides read TGTGCCAGCAGCAGCAACAGGGGCTCCGGGGAGCTGTTTTTT.

The chain combines TRBV4-3 with TRBJ2-5; D is possibly TRBD2 (6 bases). Trimming pared 0 bases from V and 7 bases from J, leaving 12 bases between. CDR1 is LGHNA, CDR2 YSLEER, per germline. The CDR3 is made up of 14 amino acids. CDR3 DNA sequence: TGCGCCAGCAGCCAAGACGGGACTTTGGGGACCCAGTACTTC. Amino acids: CASSQDGTLGTQYF.

The chain links TRBV7-9 to TRBJ1-5; TRBD1 is a possible D gene (5 bases). The CDR3 is 15 residues long. Trimming cost V 4 bases and J 6 bases, with 16 bases left between them. Germline V CDR1 and CDR2: SEHNR, FQNEAQ (reference sequence). The CDR3 bases are TGTGCCAGCAGCTCACAGACAGATGCCGGTCAGCCCCAGCATTTT. Its translation is CASSSQTDAGQPQHF.

The chain joins TRBV5-5 to TRBJ1-2; D is unresolved. The germline V gene has CDR1 SGHKS and CDR2 YYEKEE (reference sequence). Trimming left V 2 bases short and J 5 bases short, with 10 bases between. The CDR3 is made up of 13 amino acids. CDR3 in DNA: TGTGCCAGCAGCTTTGACGCTAGTTATGGCTACACCTTC. Translating gives CASSFDASYGYTF.

The chain joins TRBV30 to TRBJ2-7; the D gene is possibly TRBD2 (6 bases). The germline CDR1 and CDR2 sequences are GTSNPN and SVGIG (reference sequence). CDR3 length equals 15 residues. Deletions cut 3 bases from V and 3 bases from J, with 18 bases between. The CDR3 sequence is CAWRWAGSGGYEQYF. The CDR3 DNA follows: TGTGCCTGGAGGTGGGCAGGTTCCGGGGGCTACGAGCAGTACTTC.